These 7 T cell receptor beta chains were all obtained from the same sample, sequenced in a study of T cell responses to AZD1222 COVID-19 vaccine. The repertoire was sequenced with immunoSEQ multiplex PCR; TCRdb's copy has only in-frame clones and lacks some. The repertoire holds 110,000 to 150,000 clones, with over 90% as singletons. The sample was peripheral blood, taken on day 0 of AZD1222 vaccination. Receptor source: an adult in good health.

The chain uses TRBV4-2 and TRBJ2-2, with 9 bases matching TRBD2. After removal of 3 bases from V and 4 bases from J, the junction contained 3 bases not matched to a gene. In germline, CDR1 is LGHNA, CDR2 YNFKEQ. This CDR3 comprises 15 residues. The CDR3 sequence is CASSQSGRPTGELFF. The CDR3 DNA is TGTGCCAGCAGCCAGAGCGGGAGGCCCACCGGGGAGCTGTTTTTT.

The J gene is TRBJ1-4, the V gene TRBV18; D is uncertain. Trimming took off 3 bases at V and 0 bases at J, with 8 bases between the two ends. Germline-derived CDR1 and CDR2 are KGHSH and LQKENI. There are 15 residues in the CDR3. CDR3 residues: CASSPGYATNEKLFF. In DNA form, the CDR3 reads TGTGCCAGCTCACCGGGGTATGCAACTAATGAAAAACTGTTTTTT.

The count of this clone is one. The genes are TRBV30 and TRBJ1-1, with 9 nucleotides matching TRBD1. Germline V gives CDR1 GTSNPN, CDR2 SVGIG (reference sequence). The CDR3 extends over 12 amino acids. V lost 8 bases and J lost 1; bases outside the gene matches: 2. In DNA, the CDR3 is TGTGCCATGGACAGGGGGAACACTGAAGCTTTCTTT. Amino acid sequence: CAMDRGNTEAFF.

The genes are TRBV19 and TRBJ2-5, with 7 nucleotides matching TRBD2. After removal of 0 bases from V and 5 bases from J, the junction contained 12 bases not matched to a gene. This CDR3 comprises 17 residues. CDR1 LNHDA and CDR2 SQIVND come from the germline V gene (reference sequence). CDR3 protein: CASSIDEGLVHPETQYF. The CDR3 nucleotides read TGTGCCAGTAGTATAGATGAAGGACTAGTCCACCCGGAGACCCAGTACTTC.

This chain uses TRBV10-3 with TRBJ1-1; unclear D gene. The germline gives CDR1 ENHRY, CDR2 SYGVKD. The CDR3 is 14 amino acids. Between the trimmed V and J ends, which lost 0 bases and 10 bases, there was a span of 15 bases. CDR3 nucleotide sequence: TGTGCCATCAGTGAGTCGTCGGGAGGGTCGTCAGCTTTCTTT. Protein product: CAISESSGGSSAFF.

The V and J genes are TRBV3-1 (or the pseudogene TRBV3-2) and TRBJ2-5, with TRBD1 as a possible D gene (5 bases). CDR3 length: 13 residues. Germline V gene data show CDR1 as LGHDT and CDR2 as YNNKEL (reference sequence). The V end was cut by 1 base, the J end by 3 bases, with 6 bases between. CDR3 amino acids: CASSQATEETQYF. DNA for the CDR3: TGTGCCAGCAGCCAAGCGACAGAAGAGACCCAGTACTTC.

The rearrangement links TRBV5-1 to TRBJ2-7, with TRBD1 matching over 7 bases. J gave up 5 bases and V 0 bases, and 11 bases lay outside the gene matches. The CDR3 is made up of 16 amino acids. Germline CDR1 and CDR2: SGHRS and YFSETQ. CDR3 in DNA: TGCGCCAGCAGCTTGGTGGCGATACAGGGGCCTCACGAGCAGTACTTC. Residues: CASSLVAIQGPHEQYF.